This T cell receptor beta chain stems from a study of regulatory T cells in long-lasting Graves disease. Indicated time point: persistent/refractory GD, antithyroid drugs over 5 years with positive TRAb. Making the TCR library involved RNA that had been extracted from PBMCs. Relying on iRepertoire HTBI primers and Arm-PCR of CDR3 regions, the team built TCR beta libraries. TCRdb re-analysed the multiplex PCR reads in MiXCR, keeping a single row per CDR3 protein. The sample lists about half a million distinct CDR3 sequences; around a fifth were seen once. Looked up from germline, CDR1 is SGHTA and CDR2 is FQGTGA. J lost 7 bases, V lost 4 bases, and 12 bases had no gene match. The CDR3 is 17 amino acids. This clonotype was picked up a small number of times.

This material consisted of peripheral blood mononuclear cells (PBMCs), taken when the disease was refractory, from a patient treated with antithyroid drugs. The chain carries TRBV7-3 and TRBJ2-2, with TRBD1 matching over 10 bases. This TCR was recovered from a female donor with Graves disease. The CDR3 region is CASSSRTGQGFGGELFF. CDR3 DNA: TGTGCCAGCAGCTCCCGGACGGGACAGGGGTTTGGCGGGGAGCTGTTTTTT.